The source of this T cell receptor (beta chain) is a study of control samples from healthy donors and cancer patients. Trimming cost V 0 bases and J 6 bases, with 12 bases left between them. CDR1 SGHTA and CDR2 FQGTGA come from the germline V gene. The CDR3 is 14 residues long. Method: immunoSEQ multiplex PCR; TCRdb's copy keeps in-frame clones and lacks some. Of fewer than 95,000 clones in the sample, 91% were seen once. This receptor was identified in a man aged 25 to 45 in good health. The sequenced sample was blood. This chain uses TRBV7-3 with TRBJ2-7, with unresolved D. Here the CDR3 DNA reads TGTGCCAGCAGCTTAACCCCAAAGACTGGCGAGCAGTACTTC. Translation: CASSLTPKTGEQYF.